These T cell receptor beta chains were read from a single sample in a study of CD8+ T cells in alopecia areata. Method: immunoSEQ multiplex PCR; TCRdb's copy keeps in-frame clones and lacks some. This table holds about 170,000 clones, about three fifths found once. The specimen comprised CD4+ T cells sorted from blood, sampled between weeks 55 and 65, from a patient treated with tofacitinib. These receptors were obtained from a human donor with alopecia areata. Both conserved end residues are part of each CDR3. Each record gives: CDR3 length, clone size, J gene, V gene, D gene, CDR3 protein, CDR3 DNA. D genes are given only for firm matches. Expanded clones get a size class; other rows say once, few or many, or leave the size out.

14	.	TRBJ1-2	TRBV7-9	.	CASSIEGLKGGYTF	TGTGCCAGCAGCATCGAGGGTTTAAAGGGAGGCTACACCTTC
14	.	TRBJ1-1	TRBV7-6	.	CASSLWEGSTEAFF	TGTGCCAGCAGCTTATGGGAGGGAAGCACTGAAGCTTTCTTT
17	.	TRBJ1-6	TRBV7-2	.	CASSPGPLSSYNSPLHF	TGTGCCAGCAGCCCGGGACCGCTGAGCTCCTATAATTCACCCCTCCACTTT
14	.	TRBJ1-6	TRBV30	.	CAWSVGHLNSPLHF	TGTGCCTGGAGTGTAGGGCACCTTAATTCACCCCTCCACTTT
12	few	TRBJ2-1	TRBV29-1	.	CSAGGQPNEQFF	TGCAGCGCCGGCGGACAGCCGAATGAGCAGTTCTTC
14	.	TRBJ1-3	TRBV27	.	CARMTGPSGNTIYF	TGTGCCAGGATGACAGGCCCCTCTGGAAACACCATATATTTT
15	.	TRBJ1-1	TRBV29-1	.	CSVAQGTLMNTEAFF	TGCAGCGTTGCTCAGGGGACCCTTATGAACACTGAAGCTTTCTTT
13	.	TRBJ2-1	TRBV7-2	.	CASSLVNFNEQFF	TGTGCCAGCAGCTTAGTAAACTTCAATGAGCAGTTCTTC
16	.	TRBJ2-2	TRBV29-1	TRBD2	CSVRTSGGPNTGELFF	TGCAGCGTTCGGACTAGCGGGGGCCCTAACACCGGGGAGCTGTTTTTT
12	few	TRBJ1-4	TRBV15	.	CATSRAHEKLFF	TGTGCCACCAGCAGAGCGCATGAAAAACTGTTTTTT
14	.	TRBJ2-7	TRBV10-3	TRBD2	CAIKASGGNYEQYF	TGTGCCATCAAGGCTAGCGGGGGCAACTACGAGCAGTACTTC
20	few	TRBJ2-1	TRBV23-1	TRBD1	CASSQLCCQGASGFGWEQFF	TGCGCCAGCAGTCAACTTTGTTGCCAGGGGGCGTCAGGTTTCGGGTGGGAGCAGTTCTTC
16	.	TRBJ1-5	TRBV23-1	.	CASSPFYRKSNQPQHF	TGCGCCAGCAGTCCCTTTTACAGGAAAAGCAATCAGCCCCAGCATTTT
16	.	TRBJ2-3	TRBV11-2	.	CASSLDLGAGTDTQYF	TGTGCCAGCAGCTTAGATCTGGGGGCGGGCACAGATACGCAGTATTTT
10	.	TRBJ1-1	TRBV29-1	.	CSAAYAEAFF	TGCAGCGCCGCCTATGCGGAAGCTTTCTTT
16	few	TRBJ2-5	TRBV2	.	CASSRGVGLTQETQYF	TGTGCCAGCAGTCGAGGCGTAGGCCTAACACAAGAGACCCAGTACTTC
15	few	TRBJ2-7	TRBV7-3	.	CASSLSRATGYEQYF	TGTGCCAGCAGCTTATCGCGCGCCACGGGGTACGAGCAGTACTTC
13	.	TRBJ1-1	TRBV14	.	CASSQGFRAEAFF	TGTGCCAGCAGCCAAGGATTCAGAGCGGAAGCTTTCTTT
14	.	TRBJ1-6	TRBV5-1	.	CASSGGSYNSPLHF	TGCGCCAGCAGTGGGGGCAGCTATAATTCACCCCTCCACTTT
11	.	TRBJ2-5	TRBV20-1	.	CSASIRPTQYF	TGCAGTGCTAGTATTAGGCCGACCCAGTACTTC
15	.	TRBJ2-5	TRBV25-1	.	CASSEFQDRQETQYF	TGTGCCAGCAGTGAATTTCAGGACAGACAAGAGACCCAGTACTTC
14	.	TRBJ2-5	TRBV7-9	TRBD2	CASSPGGAWETQYF	TGTGCCAGCAGCCCCGGGGGGGCCTGGGAGACCCAGTACTTC
14	few	TRBJ1-1	TRBV5-1	.	CASSLGQPNLEAFF	TGCGCCAGCAGCTTGGGTCAACCGAACCTTGAAGCTTTCTTT
13	.	TRBJ1-2	TRBV2	.	CASSERQTYGYTF	TGTGCCAGCAGTGAGCGGCAGACCTATGGCTACACCTTC
12	.	TRBJ2-3	TRBV2	.	CASSVRWDTQYF	TGTGCCAGCAGTGTCAGGTGGGATACGCAGTATTTT
15	few	TRBJ1-2	TRBV9	.	CASSARGGANYGYTF	TGTGCCAGCAGCGCCCGTGGCGGAGCTAACTATGGCTACACCTTC
13	few	TRBJ1-6	TRBV19	.	CASSNQNNSPLHF	TGTGCCAGTAGTAACCAAAATAATTCACCCCTCCACTTT
17	.	TRBJ2-3	TRBV11-2	TRBD2	CASSLFTGTSGTDTQYF	TGTGCCAGCAGCTTATTCACCGGGACTAGCGGTACAGATACGCAGTATTTT
14	.	TRBJ1-6	TRBV25-1	.	CASSEGQYNSPLHF	TGTGCCAGCAGTGAGGGCCAGTATAATTCACCCCTCCACTTT